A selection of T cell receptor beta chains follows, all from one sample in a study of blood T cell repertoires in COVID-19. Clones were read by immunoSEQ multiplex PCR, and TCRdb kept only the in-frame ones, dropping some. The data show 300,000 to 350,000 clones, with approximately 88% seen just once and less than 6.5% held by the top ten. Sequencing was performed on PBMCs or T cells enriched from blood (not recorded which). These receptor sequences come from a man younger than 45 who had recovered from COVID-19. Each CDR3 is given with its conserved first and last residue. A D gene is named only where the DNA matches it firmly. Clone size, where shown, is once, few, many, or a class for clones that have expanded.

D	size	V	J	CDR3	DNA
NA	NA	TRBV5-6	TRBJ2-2	CASSGLGAAEVGELFF	TGTGCCAGCAGCGGCTTGGGGGCAGCGGAGGTCGGGGAGCTGTTTTTT
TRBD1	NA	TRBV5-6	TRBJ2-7	CASSLGQGRNEQYF	TGTGCCAGCAGCCTAGGACAGGGACGCAACGAGCAGTACTTC
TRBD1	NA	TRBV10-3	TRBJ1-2	CAISEGRQGGNYGYTF	TGTGCCATCAGTGAGGGCCGACAGGGGGGAAACTATGGCTACACCTTC
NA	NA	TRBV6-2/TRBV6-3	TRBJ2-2	CASSWGLSNTGELFF	TGTGCCAGCAGTTGGGGACTTTCGAACACCGGGGAGCTGTTTTTT
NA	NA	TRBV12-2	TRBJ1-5	CASRFPWPRPQHF	TGTGCAAGTCGCTTTCCCTGGCCACGGCCCCAGCATTTT
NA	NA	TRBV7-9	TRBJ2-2	CASSFAVLALGSGELFF	TGTGCCAGCAGCTTTGCGGTCTTGGCTCTAGGCTCCGGGGAGCTGTTTTTT
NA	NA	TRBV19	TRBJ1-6	CASSRSSYNSPLHF	TGTGCCAGTAGTCGTTCCTCCTATAATTCACCCCTCCACTTT
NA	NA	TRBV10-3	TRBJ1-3	CAILQSGNTIYF	TGTGCCATACTACAATCTGGAAACACCATATATTTT
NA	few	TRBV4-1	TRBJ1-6	CASSRQDSPLHF	TGCGCCAGCAGCCGGCAGGATTCACCCCTCCACTTT
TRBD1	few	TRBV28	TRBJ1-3	CASANFRGLESGNTIYF	TGTGCCAGCGCAAACTTCAGGGGGCTAGAATCTGGAAACACCATATATTTT
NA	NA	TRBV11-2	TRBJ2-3	CASSLGASGHSTDTQYF	TGTGCCAGCAGCTTGGGGGCTAGCGGCCACAGCACAGATACGCAGTATTTT
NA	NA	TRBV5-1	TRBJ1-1	CASSPTGTAEAFF	TGCGCCAGCAGCCCAACTGGGACTGCTGAAGCTTTCTTT
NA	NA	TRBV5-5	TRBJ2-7	CASSLGPQRGEQYF	TGTGCCAGCAGTTTGGGCCCCCAAAGGGGCGAGCAGTACTTC
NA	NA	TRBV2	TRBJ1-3	CASSENSGNTIYF	TGTGCCAGCAGTGAAAACAGTGGAAACACCATATATTTT
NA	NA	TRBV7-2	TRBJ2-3	CASSLDPGSTQYF	TGTGCCAGCAGCTTAGATCCGGGGAGTACGCAGTATTTT
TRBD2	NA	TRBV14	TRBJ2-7	CASSQPPGGAPYEQYF	TGTGCCAGCAGCCAACCCCCCGGGGGGGCACCCTACGAGCAGTACTTC
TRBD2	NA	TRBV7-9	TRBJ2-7	CASSLGEGGAYEQYF	TGTGCCAGCAGCTTAGGGGAGGGAGGGGCCTACGAGCAGTACTTC
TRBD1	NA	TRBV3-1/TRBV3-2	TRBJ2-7	CASSHAQGAYEQYF	TGTGCCAGCAGCCACGCTCAGGGGGCCTACGAGCAGTACTTC
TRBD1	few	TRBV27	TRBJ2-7	CASRRTGTHEQYF	TGTGCCAGCAGGCGGACAGGGACGCACGAGCAGTACTTC
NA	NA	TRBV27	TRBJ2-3	CASSLRGGARDTQYF	TGTGCCAGCAGTTTGCGAGGGGGGGCCAGAGATACGCAGTATTTT
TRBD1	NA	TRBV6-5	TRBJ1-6	CASSYRYRGESPLHF	TGTGCCAGCAGTTACCGTTACAGGGGGGAATCACCCCTCCACTTT
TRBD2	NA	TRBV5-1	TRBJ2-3	CASSPRGLAGDLSTDTQYF	TGCGCCAGCAGTCCCCGGGGACTAGCGGGGGACCTAAGCACAGATACGCAGTATTTT
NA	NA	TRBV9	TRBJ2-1	CASSVGGGSSGVYNEQFF	TGTGCCAGCAGCGTAGGTGGGGGGTCAAGCGGCGTATACAATGAGCAGTTCTTC
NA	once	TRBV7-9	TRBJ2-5	CASSFASGTGQETQYF	TGTGCCAGCAGCTTCGCGTCCGGGACTGGGCAAGAGACCCAGTACTTC
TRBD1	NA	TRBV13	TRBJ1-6	CASSTRDRAFSPLHF	TGTGCCAGCAGCACGCGGGACAGGGCTTTTTCACCCCTCCACTTT
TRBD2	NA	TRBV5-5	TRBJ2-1	CASSGTSGYNEQFF	TGTGCCAGCAGCGGGACTAGCGGCTACAATGAGCAGTTCTTC
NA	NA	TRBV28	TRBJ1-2	CASSLQGVAYYGYTF	TGTGCCAGCAGTCTACAGGGTGTGGCCTACTATGGCTACACCTTC
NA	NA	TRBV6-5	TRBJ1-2	CASSYRDHRSRGYTF	TGTGCCAGCAGTTACAGAGATCACAGGTCTCGGGGCTACACCTTC
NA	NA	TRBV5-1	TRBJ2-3	CASSYQTDTQYF	TGCGCCAGCAGCTACCAGACAGATACGCAGTATTTT
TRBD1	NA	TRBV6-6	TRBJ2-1	CASRDPRTGYYNEQFF	TGTGCCAGCAGGGACCCGAGGACAGGGTACTACAATGAGCAGTTCTTC
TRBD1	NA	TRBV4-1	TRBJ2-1	CASSDIGDRQYNEQFF	TGCGCCAGCAGCGATATAGGGGACAGGCAATACAATGAGCAGTTCTTC